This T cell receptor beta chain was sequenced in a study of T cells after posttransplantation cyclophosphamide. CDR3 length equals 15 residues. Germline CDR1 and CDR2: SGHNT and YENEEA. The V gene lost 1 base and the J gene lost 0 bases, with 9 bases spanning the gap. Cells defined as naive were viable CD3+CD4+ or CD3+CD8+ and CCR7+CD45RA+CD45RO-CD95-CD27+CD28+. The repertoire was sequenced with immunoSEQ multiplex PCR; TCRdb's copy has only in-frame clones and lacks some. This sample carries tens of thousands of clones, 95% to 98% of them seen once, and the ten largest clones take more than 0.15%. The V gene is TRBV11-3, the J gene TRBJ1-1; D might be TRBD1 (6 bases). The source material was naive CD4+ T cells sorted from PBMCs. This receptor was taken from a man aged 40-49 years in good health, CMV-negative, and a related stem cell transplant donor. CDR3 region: CASSLAGQLNTEAFF. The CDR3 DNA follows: TGTGCCAGCAGCTTAGCTGGACAGTTGAACACTGAAGCTTTCTTT.